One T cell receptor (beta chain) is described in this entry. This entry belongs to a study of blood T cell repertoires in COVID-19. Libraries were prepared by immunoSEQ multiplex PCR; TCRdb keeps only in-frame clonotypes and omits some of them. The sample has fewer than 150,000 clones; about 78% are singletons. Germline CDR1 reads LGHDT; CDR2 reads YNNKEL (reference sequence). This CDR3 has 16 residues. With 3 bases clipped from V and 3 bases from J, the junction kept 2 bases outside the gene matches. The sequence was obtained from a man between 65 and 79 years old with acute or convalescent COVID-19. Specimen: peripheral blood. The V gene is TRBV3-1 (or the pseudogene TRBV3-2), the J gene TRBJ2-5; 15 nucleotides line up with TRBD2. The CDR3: CASSQGLAGGEETQYF. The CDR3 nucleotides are TGTGCCAGCAGCCAGGGACTAGCGGGGGGCGAAGAGACCCAGTACTTC.